This T cell receptor beta chain appears in the sequencing data of a study of CD8+CD57+ T cells in acquired aplastic anemia. General study points: Overlapping CD8+ CDR3 repertoires of patients and controls contained roughly 29 shared sequences.

This clonotype was counted between two and nine times. Its antigen is still unknown. Profiling that covered TCR beta VDJ and CDR3 relied on genomic DNA as its template. TCRdb used MiXCR to reprocess the reads, holding one entry per CDR3 protein. Among some 170,000 distinct CDR3 sequences, 60% to 80% were seen once, and the ten largest hold under 60%. Those patients picked for sequencing had displayed CD8+CD57+ cell expansion on flow cytometry. Severe acquired aplastic anemia was present in all patients. The sequencing input was sorted CD4+, CD8+, or CD8+CD57+ T cells (not recorded which) from PBMCs. The source is a human donor with aplastic anemia.

The CDR3 region has the DNA TGTGCCATCAGTGAGGATAGTGCTAATTCACCCCTCCACTTT. Translation: CAISEDSANSPLHF. The chain links TRBV10-3 to TRBJ1-6, with D uncertain. Trimming cost V 2 bases and J 6 bases, with 8 bases left between them. CDR1 and CDR2 (germline): ENHRY, SYGVKD. CDR3 length: 14 amino acids.